The clone carrying this T cell receptor beta chain was observed a single time. What it binds is not known. Trimming took 0 bases from V and 6 from J; bases not matched to a gene: 4. Per the germline V gene, CDR1 is SGHNT and CDR2 is YYREEE (reference sequence). The CDR3 spans 14 residues. This PCR relied on a set of 60 Vbeta primers and 13 Jbeta primers. Sequencing was performed with immunoSEQ multiplex PCR; in TCRdb, only in-frame clones are kept and a portion is missing. The table has about 160,000 clones, around four fifths seen once. This record comes from a study of cytomegalovirus exposure and HLA in healthy donors. General study findings and limits: As a later analysis revealed, the rate of TCR association differed by HLA locus, with DRB1 most and HLA-C fewest. The likely explanation for a cluster of highly shared sequence variants was sequencing artifact.

The rearrangement joins TRBV5-4 to TRBJ2-5, with TRBD1 identical over 8 bases. The specimen was PBMCs. The receptor was isolated from a woman aged 45-60 years in good health and CMV-seronegative. The chain's CDR3 is CASSLAGTGKTQYF. CDR3 sequence (DNA): TGTGCCAGCAGCTTGGCGGGGACAGGAAAGACCCAGTACTTC.